This T cell receptor beta chain was profiled in a study of blood T cell repertoires in COVID-19. This clone was detected once. The junction had 10 bases not matched to a gene; V was cut back by 4 bases and J by 6 bases. Germline V CDR1 and CDR2: SGHKS, YYEKEE (reference sequence). The CDR3 is 15 amino acids. Per the original data handling: Amplifying reference gene primers gave estimates of nucleated cell counts. Clones were sequenced by immunoSEQ multiplex PCR, and TCRdb holds only the in-frame ones, with some missing. V and J calls and clone size are copied from that table; D and trimming were computed from the DNA. This sample carries about 68,000 clones, roughly 89% of them seen once, and the ten largest clones take about 8.9%.

Sample: peripheral blood. The sequence was collected from a man in his forties or fifties with active COVID-19. The chain combines TRBV5-5 with TRBJ2-3; 8 nucleotides agree with TRBD2. CDR3 in DNA: TGTGCCAGCAGCGATGGCGGGGGGCGCTGGGATACGCAGTATTTT. It yields the protein CASSDGGGRWDTQYF. Supplemented by reference TRBV5-5 and TRBJ2-3, the full variable domain reads DAGVTQSPTHLIKTRGQQVTLRCSPISGHKSVSWYQQVLGQGPQFIFQYYEKEERGRGNFPDRFSARQFPNYSSELNVNALLLGDSALYLCASSDGGGRWDTQYFGPGTRLTVL.